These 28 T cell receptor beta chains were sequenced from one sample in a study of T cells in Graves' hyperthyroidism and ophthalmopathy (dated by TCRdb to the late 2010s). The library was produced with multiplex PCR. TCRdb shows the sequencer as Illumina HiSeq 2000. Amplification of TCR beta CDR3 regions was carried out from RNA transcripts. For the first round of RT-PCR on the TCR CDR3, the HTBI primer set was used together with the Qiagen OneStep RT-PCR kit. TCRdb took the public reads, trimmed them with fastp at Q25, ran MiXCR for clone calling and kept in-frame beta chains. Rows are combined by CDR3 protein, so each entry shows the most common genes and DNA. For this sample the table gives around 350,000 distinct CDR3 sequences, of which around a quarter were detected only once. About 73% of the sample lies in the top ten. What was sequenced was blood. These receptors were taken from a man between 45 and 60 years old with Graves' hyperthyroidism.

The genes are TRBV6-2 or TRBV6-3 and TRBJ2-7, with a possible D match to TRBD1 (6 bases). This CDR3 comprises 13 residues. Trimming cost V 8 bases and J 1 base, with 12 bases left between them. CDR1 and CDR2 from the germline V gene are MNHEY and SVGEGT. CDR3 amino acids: CASGFTGSYEQYF. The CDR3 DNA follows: TGTGCCAGCGGGTTCACAGGGTCCTACGAGCAGTACTTC.

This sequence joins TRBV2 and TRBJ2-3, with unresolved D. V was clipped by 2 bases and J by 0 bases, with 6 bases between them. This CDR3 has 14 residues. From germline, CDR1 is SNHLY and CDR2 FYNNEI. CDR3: CASSETFSTDTQYF. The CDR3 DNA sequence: TGTGCCAGCAGTGAAACGTTTAGCACAGATACGCAGTATTTT.

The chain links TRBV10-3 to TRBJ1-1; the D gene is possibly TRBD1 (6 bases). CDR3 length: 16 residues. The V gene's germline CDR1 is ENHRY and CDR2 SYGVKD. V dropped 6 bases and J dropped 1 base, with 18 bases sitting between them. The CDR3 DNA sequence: TGTGCCATCAGAGGGACATTCGAGCGGTCGAACACTGAAGCTTTCTTT. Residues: CAIRGTFERSNTEAFF.

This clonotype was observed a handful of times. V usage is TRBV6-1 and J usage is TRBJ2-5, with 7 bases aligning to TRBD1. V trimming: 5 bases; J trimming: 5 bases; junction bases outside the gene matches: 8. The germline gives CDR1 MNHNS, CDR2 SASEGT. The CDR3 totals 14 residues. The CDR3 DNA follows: TGTGCCAGCAGTAACAACAGGGGCGGGGAGACCCAGTACTTC. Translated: CASSNNRGGETQYF.

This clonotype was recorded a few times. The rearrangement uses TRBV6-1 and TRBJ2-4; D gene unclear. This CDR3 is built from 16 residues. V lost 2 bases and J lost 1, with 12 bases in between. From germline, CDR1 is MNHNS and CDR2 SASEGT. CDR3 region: CASSERNPRAKNIQYF. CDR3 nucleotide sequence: TGTGCCAGCAGTGAAAGGAACCCCAGGGCCAAAAACATTCAGTACTTC.

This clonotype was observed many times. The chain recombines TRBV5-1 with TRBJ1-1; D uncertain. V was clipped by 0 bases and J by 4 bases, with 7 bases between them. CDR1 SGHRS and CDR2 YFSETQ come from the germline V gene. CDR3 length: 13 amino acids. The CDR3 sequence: CASSLALSTEAFF. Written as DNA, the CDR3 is TGCGCCAGCAGCTTGGCGTTAAGCACTGAAGCTTTCTTT.

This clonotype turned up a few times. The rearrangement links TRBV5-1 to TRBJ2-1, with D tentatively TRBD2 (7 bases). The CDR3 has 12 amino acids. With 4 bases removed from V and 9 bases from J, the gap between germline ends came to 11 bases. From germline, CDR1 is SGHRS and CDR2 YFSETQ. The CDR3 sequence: CASSNRGGEQFF. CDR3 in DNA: TGCGCCAGCAGCAATAGGGGGGGTGAGCAGTTCTTC.

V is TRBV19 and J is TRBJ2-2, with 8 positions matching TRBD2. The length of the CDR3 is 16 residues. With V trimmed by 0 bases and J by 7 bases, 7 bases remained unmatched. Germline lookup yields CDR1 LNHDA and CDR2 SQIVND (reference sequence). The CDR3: CASSIDFGAGGGELFF. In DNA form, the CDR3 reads TGTGCCAGTAGTATAGATTTTGGCGCGGGAGGCGGGGAGCTGTTTTTT.

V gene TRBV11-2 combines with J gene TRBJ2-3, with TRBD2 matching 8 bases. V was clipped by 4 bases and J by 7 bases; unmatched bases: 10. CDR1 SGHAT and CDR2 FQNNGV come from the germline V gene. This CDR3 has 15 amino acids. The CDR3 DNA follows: TGTGCCAGCAGCTACGGACTAGCCGACTTTAATACGCAGTATTTT. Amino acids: CASSYGLADFNTQYF. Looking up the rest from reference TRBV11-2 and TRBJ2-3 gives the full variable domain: EAGVAQSPRYKIIEKRQSVAFWCNPISGHATLYWYQQILGQGPKLLIQFQNNGVVDDSQLPKDRFSAERLKGVDSTLKIQPAKLEDSAVYLCASSYGLADFNTQYFGPGTRLTVL.

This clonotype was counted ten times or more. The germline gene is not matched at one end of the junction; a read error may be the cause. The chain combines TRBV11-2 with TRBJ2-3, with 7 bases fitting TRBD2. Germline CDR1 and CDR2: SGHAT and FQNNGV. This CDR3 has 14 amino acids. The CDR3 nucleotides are TGTGCCAGCAGCTTAGGCGGGAGCAGAGATACGCAGTATTTT. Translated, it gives CASSLGGSRDTQYF.

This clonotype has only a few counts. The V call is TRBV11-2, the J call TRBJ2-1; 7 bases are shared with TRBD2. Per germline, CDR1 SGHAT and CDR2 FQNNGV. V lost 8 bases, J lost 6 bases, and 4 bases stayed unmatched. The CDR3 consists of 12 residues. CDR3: CASGGGFNEQFF. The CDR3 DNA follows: TGTGCCAGCGGGGGGGGGTTCAATGAGCAGTTCTTC.

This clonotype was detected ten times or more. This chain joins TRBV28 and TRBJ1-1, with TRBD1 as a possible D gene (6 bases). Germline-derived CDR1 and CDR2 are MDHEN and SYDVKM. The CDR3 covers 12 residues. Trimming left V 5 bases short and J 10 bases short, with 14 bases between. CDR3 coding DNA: TGTGCCAGCAGTCCCGTAGGGGGTAGAGCTTTCTTT. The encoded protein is CASSPVGGRAFF.

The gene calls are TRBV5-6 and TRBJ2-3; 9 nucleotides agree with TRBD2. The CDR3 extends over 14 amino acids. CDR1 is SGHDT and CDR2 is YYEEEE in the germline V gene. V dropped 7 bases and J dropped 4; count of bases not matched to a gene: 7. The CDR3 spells CASRYSGSADTQYF. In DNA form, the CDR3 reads TGTGCCAGCCGTTATAGCGGGAGTGCAGATACGCAGTATTTT.

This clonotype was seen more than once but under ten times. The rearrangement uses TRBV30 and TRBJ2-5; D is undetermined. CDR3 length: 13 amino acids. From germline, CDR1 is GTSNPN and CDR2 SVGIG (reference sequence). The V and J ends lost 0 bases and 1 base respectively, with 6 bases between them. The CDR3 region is CAWSVGIQETQYF. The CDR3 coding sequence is TGTGCCTGGAGTGTAGGCATCCAAGAGACCCAGTACTTC. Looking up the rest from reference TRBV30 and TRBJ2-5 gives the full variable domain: SQTIHQWPATLVQPVGSPLSLECTVEGTSNPNLYWYRQAAGRGLQLLFYSVGIGQISSEVPQNLSASRPQDRQFILSSKKLLLSDSGFYLCAWSVGIQETQYFGPGTRLLVL.

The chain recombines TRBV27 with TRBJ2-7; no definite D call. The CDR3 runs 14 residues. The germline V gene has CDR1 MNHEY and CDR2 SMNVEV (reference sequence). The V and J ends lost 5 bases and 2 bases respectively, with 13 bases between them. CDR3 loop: CASSKNSEPYEQYF. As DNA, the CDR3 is TGTGCCAGCAGTAAAAACAGTGAACCCTACGAGCAGTACTTC.

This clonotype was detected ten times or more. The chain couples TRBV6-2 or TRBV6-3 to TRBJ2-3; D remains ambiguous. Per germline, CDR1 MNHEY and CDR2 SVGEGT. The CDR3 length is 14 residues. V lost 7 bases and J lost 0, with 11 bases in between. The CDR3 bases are TGTGCCAGCACCTGGACGCTCAGCACAGATACGCAGTATTTT. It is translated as CASTWTLSTDTQYF.

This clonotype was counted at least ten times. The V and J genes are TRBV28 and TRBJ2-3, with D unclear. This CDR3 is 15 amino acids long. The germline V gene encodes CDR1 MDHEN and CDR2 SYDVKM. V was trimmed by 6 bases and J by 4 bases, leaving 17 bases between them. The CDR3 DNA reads TGTGCCAGCAGAGATCCGGGTCTCTATGCAGATACGCAGTATTTT. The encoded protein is CASRDPGLYADTQYF. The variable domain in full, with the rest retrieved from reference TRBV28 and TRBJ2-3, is DVKVTQSSRYLVKRTGEKVFLECVQDMDHENMFWYRQDPGLGLRLIYFSYDVKMKEKGDIPEGYSVSREKKERFSLILESASTNQTSMYLCASRDPGLYADTQYFGPGTRLTVL.

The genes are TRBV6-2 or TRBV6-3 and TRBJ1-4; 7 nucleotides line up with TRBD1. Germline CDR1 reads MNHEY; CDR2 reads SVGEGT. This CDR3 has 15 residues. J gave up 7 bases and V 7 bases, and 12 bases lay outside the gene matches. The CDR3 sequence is CASIFPGTEFEKLFF. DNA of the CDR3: TGTGCCAGCATTTTTCCCGGGACAGAGTTTGAAAAACTGTTTTTT.

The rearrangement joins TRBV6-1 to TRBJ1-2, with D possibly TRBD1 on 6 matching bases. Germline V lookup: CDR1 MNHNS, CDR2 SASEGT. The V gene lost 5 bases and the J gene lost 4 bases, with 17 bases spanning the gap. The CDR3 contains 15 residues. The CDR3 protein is CASSPNRDGGYGYTF. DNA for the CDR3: TGTGCCAGCAGTCCCAACAGGGACGGCGGCTATGGCTACACCTTC.

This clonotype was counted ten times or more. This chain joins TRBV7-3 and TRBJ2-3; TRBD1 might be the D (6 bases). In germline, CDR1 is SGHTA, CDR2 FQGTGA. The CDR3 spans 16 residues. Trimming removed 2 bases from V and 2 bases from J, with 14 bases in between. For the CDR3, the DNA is TGTGCCAGCAGCTTATCAACAGGGTTTTACACAGATACGCAGTATTTT. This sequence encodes CASSLSTGFYTDTQYF.

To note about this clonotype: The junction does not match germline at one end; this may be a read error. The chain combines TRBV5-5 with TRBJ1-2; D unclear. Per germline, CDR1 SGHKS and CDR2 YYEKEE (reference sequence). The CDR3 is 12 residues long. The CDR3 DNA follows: TGCGCCAGCAGCCAAGTTGGATTTGGCTGCACCTTC. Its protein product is CASSQVGFGCTF.

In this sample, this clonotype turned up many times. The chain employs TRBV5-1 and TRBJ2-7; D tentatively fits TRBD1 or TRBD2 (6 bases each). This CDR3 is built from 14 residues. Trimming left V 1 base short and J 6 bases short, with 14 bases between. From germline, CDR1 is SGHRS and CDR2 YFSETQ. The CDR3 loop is CASSLSGGLGEQYF. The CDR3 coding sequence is TGCGCCAGCAGCTTGTCTGGGGGGCTTGGCGAGCAGTACTTC.

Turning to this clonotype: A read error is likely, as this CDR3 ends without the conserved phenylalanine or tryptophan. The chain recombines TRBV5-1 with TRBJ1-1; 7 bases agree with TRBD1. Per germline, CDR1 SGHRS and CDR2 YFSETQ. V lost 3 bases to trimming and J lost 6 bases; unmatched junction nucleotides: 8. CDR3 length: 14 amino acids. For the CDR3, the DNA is TGCGCCAGCAGCTCTATACAGGGGTTCCCTGAAGCTTTCTCT. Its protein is CASSSIQGFPEAFS.

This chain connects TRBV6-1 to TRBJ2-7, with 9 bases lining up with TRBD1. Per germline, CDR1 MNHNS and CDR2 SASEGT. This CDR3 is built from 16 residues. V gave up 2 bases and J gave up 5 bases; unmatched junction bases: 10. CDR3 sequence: CASSETPGQGRDEQYF. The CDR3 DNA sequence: TGTGCCAGCAGTGAAACTCCGGGACAGGGTAGGGACGAGCAGTACTTC.

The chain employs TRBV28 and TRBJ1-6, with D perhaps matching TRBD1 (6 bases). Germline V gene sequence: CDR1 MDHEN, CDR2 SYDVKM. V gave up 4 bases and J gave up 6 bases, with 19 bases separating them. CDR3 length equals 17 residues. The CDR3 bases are TGTGCCAGCAGTTCTCAAAGGGGGGGGGCATTTAATTCACCCCTCCACTTT. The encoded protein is CASSSQRGGAFNSPLHF.

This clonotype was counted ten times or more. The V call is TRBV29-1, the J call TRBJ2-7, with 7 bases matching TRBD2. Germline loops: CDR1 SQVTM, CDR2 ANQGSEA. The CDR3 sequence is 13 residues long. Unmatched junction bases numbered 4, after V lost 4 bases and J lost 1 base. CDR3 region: CSVGGGGSYEQYF. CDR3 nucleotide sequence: TGCAGCGTTGGTGGGGGGGGGTCCTACGAGCAGTACTTC.

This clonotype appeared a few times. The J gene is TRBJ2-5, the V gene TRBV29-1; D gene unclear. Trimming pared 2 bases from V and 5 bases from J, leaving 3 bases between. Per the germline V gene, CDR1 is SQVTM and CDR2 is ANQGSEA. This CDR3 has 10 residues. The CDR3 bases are TGCAGCGTTGAAAGCGAGACCCAGTACTTC. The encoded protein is CSVESETQYF.

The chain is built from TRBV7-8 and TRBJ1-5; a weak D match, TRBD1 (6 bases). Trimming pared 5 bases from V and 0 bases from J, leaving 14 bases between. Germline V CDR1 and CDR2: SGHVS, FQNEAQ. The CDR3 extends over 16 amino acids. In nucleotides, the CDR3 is TGTGCCAGCAGCAAGACAGGTGGACATAGCAATCAGCCCCAGCATTTT. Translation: CASSKTGGHSNQPQHF.